This T cell receptor beta chain is drawn from a study of CD8 T cells in ankylosing spondylitis. The J segment lost 8 bases and the V segment lost 3 bases, leaving 6 bases of the junction unmatched. The CDR3 is 16 amino acids. Germline V gives CDR1 SGHRS, CDR2 YFSETQ. TCR beta libraries were made by quantitative 5'-RACE with molecular barcodes. TCRdb fed the 5' RACE reads into MiXCR, producing one record per CDR3 protein. The sample lists over 600,000 distinct CDR3 sequences, roughly 19% occurring once. As to this clonotype: Its antigen is as yet unknown.

Points from the study as a whole: Reportedly, disease-linked clones are significantly enriched in ankylosing spondylitis patients' matched synovial fluid. Seven or eight highly homologous variants formed a TCR beta motif that appeared characteristic of ankylosing spondylitis blood.

The origin of this receptor is a male donor with ankylosing spondylitis. This chain connects TRBV5-1 to TRBJ2-1; the match to TRBD2 covers 15 bases. The specimen was blood, either unsorted or a sorted T cell fraction (not recorded which). The DNA of the CDR3 is TGCGCCAGCAGCTGGGGGGGACTAGCGGGAGGACATGAGCAGTTCTTC. Translating gives CASSWGGLAGGHEQFF.